This T cell receptor beta chain was profiled in a study of Ad26.COV2.S vaccination and SARS-CoV-2 variants. Overall study context: In the study, Ad26.COV2.S was injected intramuscularly once, or twice 56 days apart. General study results and limits: Similar non-spike TCR breadth was seen in vaccine and placebo recipients. Analyses that measured TCR breadth and depth may have underestimated total T cell responses.

A remark on this clone: The antigen is undetermined.

TCRdb's copy holds only in-frame clones and misses some; the assay was immunoSEQ multiplex PCR. Of about 440,000 clones in the sample, roughly 91% were seen once. The CDR3 totals 13 residues. CDR1 and CDR2 (germline): ENHRY, SYGVKD. V lost 6 bases and J lost 3; bases outside the gene matches: 0. As to treatment: around 19 received Ad26.COV2.S at low or high dose, single or two shots; about 5 received placebo; per-sample allocation not given. Day 63 after the first injection of vaccine or placebo was the sampling time. Aged 18-55 years, donor was enrolled in Boston around 2020. The sequencing used peripheral blood, collected in a trial of Ad26.COV2.S vaccine versus placebo. The TCR sequence derives from a person between 18 and 65 years old who received the Ad26.COV2.S COVID-19 vaccine or a placebo. This rearrangement joins TRBV10-3 to TRBJ1-1; TRBD1 aligns across 11 bases. CDR3 protein: CAIRGQGDTEAFF. The CDR3 bases are TGTGCCATCAGGGGACAGGGGGACACTGAAGCTTTCTTT.